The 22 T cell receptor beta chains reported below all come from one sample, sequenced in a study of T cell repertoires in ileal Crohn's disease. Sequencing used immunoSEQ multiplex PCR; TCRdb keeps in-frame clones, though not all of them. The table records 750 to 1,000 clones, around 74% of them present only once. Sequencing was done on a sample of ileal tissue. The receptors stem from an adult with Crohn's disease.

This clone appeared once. CDR3 protein: CASSFTAGSTEAFF. The CDR3 DNA reads as TGCGCCAGCAGCTTCACGGCGGGGAGCACTGAAGCTTTCTTT. The chain recombines TRBV5-1 with TRBJ1-1, with D hard to call. The CDR3 sequence is 14 residues long. V dropped 2 bases and J dropped 4 bases, with 12 bases sitting between them. Germline values: CDR1 SGHRS, CDR2 YFSETQ.

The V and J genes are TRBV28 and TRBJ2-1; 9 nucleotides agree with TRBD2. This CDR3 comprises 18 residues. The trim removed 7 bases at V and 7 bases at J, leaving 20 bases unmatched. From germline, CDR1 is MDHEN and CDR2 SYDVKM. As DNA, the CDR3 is TGTGCCAGCACTAATCCCCTACAGCGGGAGGTAGTGGGAAATGAGCAGTTCTTC. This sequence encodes CASTNPLQREVVGNEQFF.

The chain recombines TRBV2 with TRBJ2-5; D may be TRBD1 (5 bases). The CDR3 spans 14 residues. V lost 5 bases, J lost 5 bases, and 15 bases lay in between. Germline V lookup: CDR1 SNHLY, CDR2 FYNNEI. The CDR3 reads CASSRGIRLETQYF. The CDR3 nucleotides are TGTGCCAGCAGTAGGGGCATCAGATTGGAGACCCAGTACTTC.

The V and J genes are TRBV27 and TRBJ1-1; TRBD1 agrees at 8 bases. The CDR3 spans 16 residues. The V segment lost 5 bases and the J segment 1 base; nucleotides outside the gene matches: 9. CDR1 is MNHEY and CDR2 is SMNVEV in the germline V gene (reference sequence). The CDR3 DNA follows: TGTGCCAGCAGTCCCGACAGGGGAGTGTGGAACACTGAAGCTTTCTTT. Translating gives CASSPDRGVWNTEAFF.

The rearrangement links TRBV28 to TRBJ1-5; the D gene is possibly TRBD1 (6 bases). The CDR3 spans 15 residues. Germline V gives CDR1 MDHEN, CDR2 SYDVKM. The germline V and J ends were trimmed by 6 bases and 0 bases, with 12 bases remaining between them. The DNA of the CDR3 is TGTGCCAGCAGACTGACAGGACATAGCAATCAGCCCCAGCATTTT. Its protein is CASRLTGHSNQPQHF.

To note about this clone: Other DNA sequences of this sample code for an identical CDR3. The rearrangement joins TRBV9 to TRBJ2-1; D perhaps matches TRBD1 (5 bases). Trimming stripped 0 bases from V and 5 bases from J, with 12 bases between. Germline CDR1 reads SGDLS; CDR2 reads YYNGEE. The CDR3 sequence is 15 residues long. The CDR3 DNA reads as TGTGCCAGCAGCGTAGGGGGCGGCAGAGACAATGAGCAGTTCTTC. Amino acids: CASSVGGGRDNEQFF.

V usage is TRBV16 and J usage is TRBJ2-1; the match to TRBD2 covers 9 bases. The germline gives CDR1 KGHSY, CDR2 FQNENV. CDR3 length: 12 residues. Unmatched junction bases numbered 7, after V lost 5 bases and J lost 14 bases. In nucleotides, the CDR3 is TGTGCCAGCAGCGAAGTAGCGGGAGTGGAGTTCTTC. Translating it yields CASSEVAGVEFF.

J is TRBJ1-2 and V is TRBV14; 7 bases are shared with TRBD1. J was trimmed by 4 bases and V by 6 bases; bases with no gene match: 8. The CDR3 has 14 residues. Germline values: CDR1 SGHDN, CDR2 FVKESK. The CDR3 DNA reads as TGTGCCAGCAGTCCCCGACAGGGTAGCTATGGCTACACCTTC. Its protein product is CASSPRQGSYGYTF.

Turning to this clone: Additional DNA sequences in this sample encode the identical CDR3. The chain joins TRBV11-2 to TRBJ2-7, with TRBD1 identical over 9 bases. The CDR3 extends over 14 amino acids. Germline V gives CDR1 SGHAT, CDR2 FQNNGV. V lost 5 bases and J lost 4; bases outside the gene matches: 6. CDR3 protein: CASSQGQGPYEQYF. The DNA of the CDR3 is TGTGCCAGCAGCCAGGGACAGGGTCCTTACGAGCAGTACTTC.

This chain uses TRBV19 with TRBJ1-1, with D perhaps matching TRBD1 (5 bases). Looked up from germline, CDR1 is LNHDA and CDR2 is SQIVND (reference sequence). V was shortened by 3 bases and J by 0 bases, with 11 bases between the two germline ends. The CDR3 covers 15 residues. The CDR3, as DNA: TGTGCCAGTAGTATTCAAGACAGTATGAACACTGAAGCTTTCTTT. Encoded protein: CASSIQDSMNTEAFF.

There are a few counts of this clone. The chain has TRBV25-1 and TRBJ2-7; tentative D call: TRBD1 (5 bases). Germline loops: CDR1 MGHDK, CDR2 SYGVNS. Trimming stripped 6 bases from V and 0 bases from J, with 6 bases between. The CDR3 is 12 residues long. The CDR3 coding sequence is TGTGCCAGCAGGGACACCTCCTACGAGCAGTACTTC. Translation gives CASRDTSYEQYF.

In DNA form, the CDR3 reads TGTGCCAGCAGCTTAGACCTGGGGGCAGGGGGCCACAATGAGCAGTTCTTC. Its translation: CASSLDLGAGGHNEQFF. The chain carries TRBV11-3 and TRBJ2-1; 8 bases agree with TRBD1. This CDR3 has 17 residues. V gave up 0 bases and J gave up 5 bases; unmatched junction bases: 9. In germline, CDR1 is SGHNT, CDR2 YENEEA.

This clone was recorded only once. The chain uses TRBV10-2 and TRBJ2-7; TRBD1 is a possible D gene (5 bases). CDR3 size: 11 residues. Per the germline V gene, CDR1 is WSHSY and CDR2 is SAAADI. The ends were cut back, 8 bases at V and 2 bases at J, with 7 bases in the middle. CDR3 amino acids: CASARAYEQYF. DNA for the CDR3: TGCGCCAGCGCCAGGGCCTACGAGCAGTACTTC.

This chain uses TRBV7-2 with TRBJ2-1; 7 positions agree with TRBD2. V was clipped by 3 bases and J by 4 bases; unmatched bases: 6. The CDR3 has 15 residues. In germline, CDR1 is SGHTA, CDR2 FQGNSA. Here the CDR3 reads CASSFGGSVYNEQFF. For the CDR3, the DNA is TGTGCCAGCAGCTTCGGCGGGAGCGTATACAATGAGCAGTTCTTC.

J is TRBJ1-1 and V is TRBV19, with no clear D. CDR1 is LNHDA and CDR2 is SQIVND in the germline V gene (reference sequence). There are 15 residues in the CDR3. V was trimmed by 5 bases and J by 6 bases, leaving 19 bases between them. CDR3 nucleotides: TGTGCCAGTAGTCCAAGGGAGGATCGGACGCCTGAAGCTTTCTTT. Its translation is CASSPREDRTPEAFF.

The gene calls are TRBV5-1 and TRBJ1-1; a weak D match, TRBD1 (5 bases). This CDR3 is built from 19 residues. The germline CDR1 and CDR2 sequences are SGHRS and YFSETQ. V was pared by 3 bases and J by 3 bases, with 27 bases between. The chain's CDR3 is CASSSRVPGVTTRDTEAFF. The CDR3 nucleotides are TGCGCCAGCAGCTCCCGGGTTCCGGGGGTGACCACGAGGGACACTGAAGCTTTCTTT.

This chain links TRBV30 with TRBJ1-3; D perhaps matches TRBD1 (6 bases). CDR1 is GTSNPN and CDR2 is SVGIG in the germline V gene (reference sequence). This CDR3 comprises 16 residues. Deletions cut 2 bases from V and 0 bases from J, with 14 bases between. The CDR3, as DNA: TGTGCCTGGAGTCTCGGACAGATCAGCTCTGGAAACACCATATATTTT. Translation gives CAWSLGQISSGNTIYF.

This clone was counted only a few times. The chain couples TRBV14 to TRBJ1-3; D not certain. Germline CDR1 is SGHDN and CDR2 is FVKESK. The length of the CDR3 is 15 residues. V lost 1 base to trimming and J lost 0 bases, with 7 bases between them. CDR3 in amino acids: CASSQGVFSGNTIYF. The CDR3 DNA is TGTGCCAGCAGCCAAGGAGTTTTCTCTGGAAACACCATATATTTT.

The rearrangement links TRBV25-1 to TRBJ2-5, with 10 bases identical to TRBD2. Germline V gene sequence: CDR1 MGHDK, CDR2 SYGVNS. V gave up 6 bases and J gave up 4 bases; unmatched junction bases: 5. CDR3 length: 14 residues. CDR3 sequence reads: CASRLAGAPETQYF. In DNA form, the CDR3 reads TGTGCCAGCAGGCTAGCGGGGGCACCAGAGACCCAGTACTTC. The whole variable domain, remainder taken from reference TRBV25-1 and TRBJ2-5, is EADIYQTPRYLVIGTGKKITLECSQTMGHDKMYWYQQDPGMELHLIHYSYGVNSTEKGDLSSESTVSRIRTEHFPLTLESARPSHTSQYLCASRLAGAPETQYFGPGTRLLVL.

The CDR3 spells CASSVASYNEQFF. DNA of the CDR3: TGCGCCAGCAGCGTAGCGTCCTACAATGAGCAGTTCTTC. This sequence joins TRBV5-1 and TRBJ2-1; tentatively, D is TRBD2 (5 bases). Germline V gene lookup returns CDR1 SGHRS and CDR2 YFSETQ. The CDR3 loop spans 13 amino acids. V lost 4 bases to trimming and J lost 1 base, with 6 bases between them. The variable domain in full, completed from reference TRBV5-1 and TRBJ2-1, reads KAGVTQTPRYLIKTRGQQVTLSCSPISGHRSVSWYQQTPGQGLQFLFEYFSETQRNKGNFPGRFSGRQFSNSRSEMNVSTLELGDSALYLCASSVASYNEQFFGPGTRLTVL.

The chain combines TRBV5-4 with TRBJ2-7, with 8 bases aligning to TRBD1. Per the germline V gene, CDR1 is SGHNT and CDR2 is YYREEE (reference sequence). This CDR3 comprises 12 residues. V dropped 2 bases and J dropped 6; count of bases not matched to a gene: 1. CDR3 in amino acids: CASSFDRGEQYF. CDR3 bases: TGTGCCAGCAGCTTCGACAGGGGCGAGCAGTACTTC.

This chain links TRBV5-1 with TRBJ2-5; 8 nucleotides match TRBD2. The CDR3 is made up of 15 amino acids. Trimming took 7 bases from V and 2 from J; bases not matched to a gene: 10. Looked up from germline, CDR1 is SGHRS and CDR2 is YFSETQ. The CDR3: CASFPDSGAQETQYF. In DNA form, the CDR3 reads TGCGCCAGCTTCCCGGATAGCGGGGCACAAGAGACCCAGTACTTC.